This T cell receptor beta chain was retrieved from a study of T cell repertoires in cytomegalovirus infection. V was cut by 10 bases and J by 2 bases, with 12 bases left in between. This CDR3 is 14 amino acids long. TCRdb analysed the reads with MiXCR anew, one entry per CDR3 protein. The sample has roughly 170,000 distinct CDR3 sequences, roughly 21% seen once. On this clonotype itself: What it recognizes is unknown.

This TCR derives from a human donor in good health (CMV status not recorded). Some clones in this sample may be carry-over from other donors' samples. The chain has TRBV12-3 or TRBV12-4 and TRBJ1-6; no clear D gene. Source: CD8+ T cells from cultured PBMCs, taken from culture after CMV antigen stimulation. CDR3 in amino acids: CAISPGTYNSPLHF. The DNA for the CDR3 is TGTGCCATCAGCCCCGGGACCTATAATTCACCCCTCCACTTT.